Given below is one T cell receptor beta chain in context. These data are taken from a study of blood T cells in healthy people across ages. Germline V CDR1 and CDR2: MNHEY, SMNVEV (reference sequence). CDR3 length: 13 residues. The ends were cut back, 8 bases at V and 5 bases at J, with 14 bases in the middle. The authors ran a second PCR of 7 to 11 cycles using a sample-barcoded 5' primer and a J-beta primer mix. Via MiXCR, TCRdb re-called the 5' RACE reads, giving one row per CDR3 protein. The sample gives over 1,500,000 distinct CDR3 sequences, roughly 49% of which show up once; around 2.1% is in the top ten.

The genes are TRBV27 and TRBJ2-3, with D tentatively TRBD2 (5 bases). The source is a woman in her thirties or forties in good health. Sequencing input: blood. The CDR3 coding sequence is TGTGCCAGCGGTTATCCGGGGATAGATACGCAGTATTTT. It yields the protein CASGYPGIDTQYF.